These 20 T cell receptor beta chains share one sample of origin, sequenced in a study of blood T cells in healthy people across ages. For the second PCR, which ran for about 7 to 11 cycles, a sample-barcoded 5' primer and a J-beta primer mix were used. TCRdb reprocessed the 5' RACE reads with MiXCR, giving one entry per CDR3 protein. The sample consists of nearly 1 million distinct CDR3 sequences, roughly 51% of them appearing once. The sample taken for sequencing was blood. These TCRs come from a woman between 55 and 75 years old in good health.

The chain recombines TRBV12-3 or TRBV12-4 with TRBJ2-7, with D perhaps assigned TRBD1 or TRBD2 (6 bases each). The assigned J gene may be wrong: the sequence end matches TRBJ2-5 better. CDR3 length equals 15 residues. The CDR3, as DNA: TGTGCCAGCAGTTCCTGGGACACCACCGGGGGGACCCAGTACTTC. This sequence encodes CASSSWDTTGGTQYF.

The chain employs TRBV5-1 and TRBJ1-2; no firm D call. The V gene lost 0 bases and the J gene lost 4 bases, with 13 bases spanning the gap. This CDR3 comprises 15 residues. The germline gives CDR1 SGHRS, CDR2 YFSETQ. The CDR3 loop reads CASSLDGPHSYGYTF. As DNA, the CDR3 is TGCGCCAGCAGCTTGGATGGGCCCCACAGCTATGGCTACACCTTC.

A word on this clonotype: A much more abundant neighbour one base away suggests this may be a read error. The V call is TRBV29-1, the J call TRBJ2-4; D gene unclear. Germline V gene sequence: CDR1 SQVTM, CDR2 ANQGSEA. The germline V and J ends were trimmed by 3 bases and 13 bases, with 10 bases remaining between them. CDR3 length: 10 residues. The CDR3 DNA reads as TGCAGCGTTGATGGGGAACACCAGTACTTC. Its protein product is CSVDGEHQYF. Together with reference TRBV29-1 and TRBJ2-4, the CDR3 gives the full variable domain: SAVISQKPSRDICQRGTSLTIQCQVDSQVTMMFWYRQQPGQSLTLIATANQGSEATYESGFVIDKFPISRPNLTFSTLTVSNMSPEDSSIYLCSVDGEHQYFGAGTRLSVL.

The gene calls are TRBV21-1 and TRBJ2-7; TRBD2, the table's D call, lacks a check against the DNA. TRBV21-1 corresponds to a pseudogene. This CDR3 has 15 amino acids. CDR3 nucleotides: TGTGCCAGCAGCAAACTTCCGGGAGTAAGCTACGAGCAGTACTTC. Translated, it gives CASSKLPGVSYEQYF.

The rearrangement joins TRBV7-9 to TRBJ2-5; D is unresolved. The CDR3 has 13 amino acids. Trimming took off 2 bases at V and 6 bases at J, with 10 bases between the two ends. CDR1 SEHNR and CDR2 FQNEAQ come from the germline V gene (reference sequence). CDR3 sequence: CASSLLERKTQYF. The CDR3 region has the DNA TGTGCCAGCAGCTTATTAGAGCGAAAGACCCAGTACTTC. Variable domain in full (rest from reference TRBV7-9 and TRBJ2-5): DTGVSQNPRHKITKRGQNVTFRCDPISEHNRLYWYRQTLGQGPEFLTYFQNEAQLEKSRLLSDRFSAERPKGSFSTLEIQRTEQGDSAMYLCASSLLERKTQYFGPGTRLLVL.

This clonotype was observed a handful of times. The chain carries TRBV7-9 and TRBJ1-6, with 8 positions matching TRBD1. This CDR3 is built from 16 residues. Germline CDR1 and CDR2: SEHNR and FQNEAQ (reference sequence). V trimming: 5 bases; J trimming: 7 bases; junction bases outside the gene matches: 10. The DNA of the CDR3 is TGTGCCAGCAGCCGGCAGGGACAGGTTGGAAATTCACCCCTCCACTTT. Protein sequence: CASSRQGQVGNSPLHF.

This chain joins TRBV12-3 or TRBV12-4 and TRBJ2-7; D remains ambiguous. This CDR3 spans 14 amino acids. V was shortened by 5 bases and J by 3 bases, with 14 bases between the two germline ends. CDR3 amino acids: CASSPLNHFYEQYF. CDR3 nucleotide sequence: TGTGCCAGCAGTCCACTGAACCACTTCTACGAGCAGTACTTC.

CDR3 residues: CASRLTGRVLDPYNEQFF. The CDR3 nucleotides read TGTGCCAGCAGACTGACGGGGAGGGTCCTAGACCCCTACAATGAGCAGTTCTTC. This chain connects TRBV6-1 to TRBJ2-1, with 7 bases lining up with TRBD2. Germline assignment: CDR1 MNHNS and CDR2 SASEGT. The V segment lost 6 bases and the J segment 2 bases; nucleotides outside the gene matches: 16. The CDR3 is 18 amino acids.

This clonotype has only a few counts. V gene TRBV20-1 combines with J gene TRBJ2-3; D ambiguous. The V gene lost 3 bases and the J gene lost 6 bases, with 13 bases spanning the gap. Germline V gene lookup returns CDR1 DFQATT and CDR2 SNEGSKA (reference sequence). The CDR3 contains 13 residues. Here the CDR3 DNA reads TGCAGTGCTAGGGCAGCAGGTACCGATACGCAGTATTTT. As protein: CSARAAGTDTQYF.

The chain is built from TRBV29-1 and TRBJ2-1; TRBD1 might be the D (6 bases). The J call is in doubt because the DNA end fits TRBJ2-7 better. Looked up from germline, CDR1 is SQVTM and CDR2 is ANQGSEA. The CDR3 covers 13 residues. The CDR3, as DNA: TGCAGCATCGGGACATACTCCTACAATGAGCAGTACTTC. It translates to CSIGTYSYNEQYF.

The chain recombines TRBV4-1 with TRBJ2-7, with D possibly TRBD1 on 5 matching bases. The CDR3 has 14 amino acids. With 7 bases removed from V and 0 bases from J, the gap between germline ends came to 13 bases. In germline, CDR1 is MGHRA, CDR2 YSYEKL. The DNA for the CDR3 is TGCGCCAGCACCTTCGACAGTAACTCCTACGAGCAGTACTTC. Encoded protein: CASTFDSNSYEQYF.

The chain has TRBV20-1 and TRBJ2-5, with 9 bases aligning to TRBD2. The tail of the sequence fits TRBJ2-7 better, so the J call may be wrong. Germline loops: CDR1 DFQATT, CDR2 SNEGSKA (reference sequence). The CDR3 is 14 amino acids. CDR3 in amino acids: CSARVLAGLSEQYF. Here the CDR3 DNA reads TGCAGTGCTAGAGTACTAGCGGGCCTTTCCGAGCAGTACTTC.

The chain uses TRBV18 and TRBJ2-3; possible D gene TRBD1, 6 bases. The ends were cut back, 3 bases at V and 5 bases at J, with 24 bases in the middle. Germline V gene data show CDR1 as KGHSH and CDR2 as LQKENI. The length of the CDR3 is 18 residues. CDR3 loop: CASSPSGHSARSGDTQYF. The CDR3 nucleotides are TGTGCCAGCTCACCTTCGGGACACTCAGCTAGGTCGGGAGATACGCAGTATTTT.

This chain connects TRBV12-3 or TRBV12-4 to TRBJ1-4; the D gene is possibly TRBD1 (5 bases). This CDR3 comprises 13 residues. V shed 7 bases and J shed 3 bases, with 9 bases lying between them. DNA for the CDR3: TGTGCCAGCAAGCAGGGTGCTAATGAAAAACTGTTTTTT. Protein: CASKQGANEKLFF.

This clonotype appeared a few times. The V gene is TRBV7-2, the J gene TRBJ2-1; D unclear. CDR3 length: 15 residues. Between the trimmed V and J ends, which lost 5 bases and 1 base, there was a span of 12 bases. The germline CDR1 and CDR2 sequences are SGHTA and FQGNSA. The CDR3 nucleotides are TGTGCCAGCAGCCCCGAATATTTGTCCTACAATGAGCAGTTCTTC. The encoded protein is CASSPEYLSYNEQFF. Complete variable domain (other parts from reference TRBV7-2 and TRBJ2-1): GAGVSQSPSNKVTEKGKDVELRCDPISGHTALYWYRQSLGQGLEFLIYFQGNSAPDKSGLPSDRFSAERTGGSVSTLTIQRTQQEDSAVYLCASSPEYLSYNEQFFGPGTRLTVL.

This clonotype was seen more than once but under ten times. The gene calls are TRBV5-6 and TRBJ1-6; unclear D gene. The CDR3 consists of 12 residues. Germline CDR1 and CDR2: SGHDT and YYEEEE. V was shortened by 2 bases and J by 12 bases, with 9 bases between the two germline ends. The DNA for the CDR3 is TGTGCCAGCAGCTTTAACTCGCTACCCCTCCACTTT. Its translation: CASSFNSLPLHF.

This chain joins TRBV7-9 and TRBJ2-4; TRBD2 aligns across 8 bases. Gene TRBJ2-5 matches the end of the DNA better, so the J call may be wrong. CDR1 and CDR2 from the germline V gene are SEHNR and FQNEAQ (reference sequence). CDR3 size: 14 residues. CDR3 in amino acids: CASSDTSGQETQYF. The CDR3, as DNA: TGTGCCAGCAGCGATACTAGCGGACAAGAGACCCAGTACTTC.

The sample holds one count of this clonotype. The rearrangement uses TRBV27 and TRBJ2-1; TRBD2 aligns across 8 bases. Trimming cost V 5 bases and J 0 bases; bases outside gene matches: 6. Per germline, CDR1 MNHEY and CDR2 SMNVEV (reference sequence). This CDR3 is built from 16 residues. The CDR3 here is CASSLFSGNSYNEQFF. The CDR3 DNA follows: TGTGCCAGCAGTCTATTTAGCGGGAACTCCTACAATGAGCAGTTCTTC.

The chain couples TRBV11-2 to TRBJ1-6; unclear D gene. The CDR3 consists of 15 residues. V was trimmed by 6 bases and J by 7 bases, leaving 16 bases between them. Germline V lookup: CDR1 SGHAT, CDR2 FQNNGV. CDR3 in DNA: TGTGCCAGCAGTCTTACAAACCTTCCCAATTCACCCCTCCACTTT. It yields the protein CASSLTNLPNSPLHF.

The V call is TRBV20-1, the J call TRBJ1-2; D unresolved. The CDR3 is made up of 12 amino acids. Germline CDR1 DFQATT, CDR2 SNEGSKA (reference sequence). V lost 6 bases, J lost 4 bases, and 12 bases lay in between. The CDR3 spells CSAADTGYGYTF. In nucleotides, the CDR3 is TGCAGTGCAGCCGACACGGGCTATGGCTACACCTTC.